The 5 T cell receptor beta chains below all came from one sample that was sequenced in a study of read filtering for tumor transcriptome and immune sequencing. Molecular barcoded adaptors covering alpha/delta and beta/gamma chains were used on 400 to 450 ng RNA. TCRdb reanalysed the reads using MiXCR and keeps one entry per CDR3 protein. The table lists tens of thousands of distinct CDR3 sequences, 20% to 25% of them singletons. Source material: a population of CD138-negative cells sorted from bone marrow. These receptors all come from a donor older than 35 with multiple myeloma.

This clonotype was observed many times. CDR3 residues: CASSPTSGGAYNEQFF. The CDR3 nucleotides are TGCGCCAGCAGCCCGACTAGCGGGGGGGCCTACAATGAGCAGTTCTTC. V and J are TRBV5-1 and TRBJ2-1; 14 positions match TRBD2. The CDR3 length is 16 residues. Germline loops: CDR1 SGHRS, CDR2 YFSETQ. V shed 4 bases, J shed 2 bases, and the junction held 2 bases outside the gene matches.

This clonotype showed up many times. This sequence joins TRBV2 and TRBJ2-7; possible D gene TRBD2, 7 bases. CDR1 SNHLY and CDR2 FYNNEI come from the germline V gene. The CDR3 consists of 17 residues. V lost 3 bases, J lost 0 bases, and 18 bases lay in between. The CDR3 loop reads CASSDSGRGPFSYEQYF. CDR3 DNA: TGTGCCAGCAGTGATTCGGGGCGGGGGCCCTTCTCCTACGAGCAGTACTTC. The full variable domain, with the rest looked up from reference TRBV2 and TRBJ2-7, is EPEVTQTPSHQVTQMGQEVILRCVPISNHLYFYWYRQILGQKVEFLVSFYNNEISEKSEIFDDQFSVERPDGSNFTLKIRSTKLEDSAMYFCASSDSGRGPFSYEQYFGPGTRLTVT.

Concerning this clonotype: A far larger clone is off by one base, so a read error is likely. V and J are TRBV29-1 and TRBJ1-6; TRBD1 is a possible D gene (6 bases). The V gene's germline CDR1 is SQVTM and CDR2 ANQGSEA. This CDR3 region has 14 residues. The DNA of the CDR3 is TGCAGCGTCCAGGGGTGGGGGAGTAACACTGAAGCTCTCTTT. This codes for CSVQGWGSNTEALF.

The CDR3 DNA reads as TGTGCCAGCTCACACCGTCAGAAGGAAGCAGATACGCAGTATTTT. It specifies CASSHRQKEADTQYF. The V gene is TRBV18, the J gene TRBJ2-3, with unresolved D. Germline V gives CDR1 KGHSH, CDR2 LQKENI. V was trimmed by 4 bases and J by 4 bases, leaving 15 bases between them. The length of the CDR3 is 15 residues.

This clonotype was found a few times. The chain links TRBV6-2 or TRBV6-3 to TRBJ1-5, with D possibly matching TRBD1 (5 bases). Trimming cost V 6 bases and J 9 bases, with 21 bases left between them. Germline lookup yields CDR1 MNHEY and CDR2 SVGEGT. CDR3 length: 15 residues. The CDR3 spells CASRFGQGGGRPQHF. The CDR3 DNA is TGTGCCAGCAGATTCGGACAAGGCGGAGGGAGGCCCCAGCATTTT.